This TCR beta chain was found in a study of molecular identifiers for immune sequencing clone quantification. Study-level background: RNA, taken in replicates from approximately 20,000 or 98,000 naive CD8 cells, was split five ways, with four sequenced.

The V gene's germline CDR1 is SEHNR and CDR2 FQNEAQ (reference sequence). There are 12 residues in the CDR3. The V and J ends lost 6 bases and 9 bases respectively, with 12 bases between them. Study results and limitations: Clones above 20 RNA copies contained over 97% of effector molecules and under 1% of naive molecules.

In preparing bulk TCR libraries, previously described methods and listed TCR primers were used. TCRdb reprocessed the PCR reads via MiXCR and lists one record per CDR3 protein. Here the sample spans about 500,000 distinct CDR3 sequences, about 22% being singletons. Ten or more counts support this clonotype. Its antigen is not identified. Sequenced input: naive CD8+ T cells from blood, with Jurkat cell RNA spiked in. The subset denotes: FACS-sorted CD8+CD4-CCR7+CD45RA+ naive T cells. The chain uses TRBV7-9 and TRBJ1-5, with D possibly TRBD1 on 6 matching bases. The sequence derives from a human donor in good health. Some libraries in this study had Jurkat cell RNA spiked in. CDR3: CASSTGIGPQHF. The CDR3 DNA is TGTGCCAGCAGTACAGGGATTGGGCCCCAGCATTTT. Filled out from reference TRBV7-9 and TRBJ1-5, the complete variable domain reads DTGVSQNPRHKITKRGQNVTFRCDPISEHNRLYWYRQTLGQGPEFLTYFQNEAQLEKSRLLSDRFSAERPKGSFSTLEIQRTEQGDSAMYLCASSTGIGPQHFGDGTRLSIL.